These T cell receptor beta chains were read from a single sample in a study of PD-L1 blockade in urothelial cancer. Produced via immunoSEQ multiplex PCR; TCRdb's table is partial and in-frame only. The repertoire has about 63,000 clones, about four fifths of them found once; the top ten carry roughly 5%. This material consisted of PBMCs, taken around atezolizumab (anti-PD-L1) treatment. The source of these receptors is a man aged 70-80 years with urothelial cancer. Both conserved end residues are part of each CDR3. Each record gives: V gene, D gene, clone size, J gene, CDR3 DNA, CDR3 protein. A D gene is named only where the DNA matches it firmly. Only part of the rows carry a size: once, few, many, or a class if the clone is expanded.

>TRBV2|.|.|TRBJ1-1
TGTGCCAGCAGCTCATGGGCGAACACTGAAGCTTTCTTT
CASSSWANTEAFF
>TRBV7-9|TRBD1|.|TRBJ2-3
TGTGCCAGCAGCTACGGGACAGGGGGCCTCATCGATACGCAGTATTTT
CASSYGTGGLIDTQYF
>TRBV12-5|TRBD1|.|TRBJ2-7
TGTGCTAGTGGTTTGGGTCAGACAGGGTCCTCCTACGAGCAGTACTTC
CASGLGQTGSSYEQYF
>TRBV4-2|.|few|TRBJ2-3
TGTGCCAGCAGTCGGGTGCCTACCTCTAGCACAGATACGCAGTATTTT
CASSRVPTSSTDTQYF
>TRBV11-2|.|.|TRBJ1-1
TGTGCCAGCAGCTTAGAGGGGGCTGTGGGCACTGAAGCTTTCTTT
CASSLEGAVGTEAFF
>TRBV6-1|.|.|TRBJ1-2
TGTGCCAGCAGTGAAGTTGGAGACCGTCCGGAGGGCTACACCTTC
CASSEVGDRPEGYTF
>TRBV7-9|.|.|TRBJ1-1
TGTGCCAGCAGCTTAGGACAGCAGAACACTGAAGCTTTCTTT
CASSLGQQNTEAFF
>TRBV30|TRBD1|.|TRBJ2-5
TGTGCCTGGAGTCTGTCAGGGGGCGAGACGACCCAGTACTTC
CAWSLSGGETTQYF
>TRBV7-6|.|.|TRBJ2-4
TGTGCCAGCAGCTCCGAGAAGGGAGCTTTCCTAGCCAAAAACATTCAGTACTTC
CASSSEKGAFLAKNIQYF
>TRBV5-1|.|.|TRBJ1-1
TGCGCCAGCAGCCCTATTAGCCGAAACACTGAAGCTTTCTTT
CASSPISRNTEAFF
>TRBV5-6|.|.|TRBJ2-4
TGTGCCAGCAGCGATACCCAGGGGAACATTCAGTACTTC
CASSDTQGNIQYF
>TRBV2|TRBD1|.|TRBJ1-5
TGTGCCAGCAGAGTCGACAGGGCTGGCAATCAGCCCCAGCATTTT
CASRVDRAGNQPQHF
>TRBV9|TRBD1|.|TRBJ2-7
TGTGCCAGCAGCCCAACCGACAGGGGGTGGGAGCAGTACTTC
CASSPTDRGWEQYF
>TRBV18|.|.|TRBJ2-2
TGTGCCAGCTCACCATTTACGGGAGCGGATTCCGGGGAGCTGTTTTTT
CASSPFTGADSGELFF
>TRBV19|TRBD1|.|TRBJ1-4
TGTGCCAGTAGTATAGTCCCGGGACAGGCTAATGAAAAACTGTTTTTT
CASSIVPGQANEKLFF
>TRBV25-1|.|.|TRBJ2-2
TGTGCCAGCAGTGAACAGGGATTTGACACCGGGGAGCTGTTTTTT
CASSEQGFDTGELFF
>TRBV19|.|few|TRBJ2-7
TGTGCCAGTAGTATAGTCCAGGGCGGGACTTCAACCTACGAGCAGTACTTC
CASSIVQGGTSTYEQYF
>TRBV18|.|.|TRBJ1-1
TGTGCCAGCTCGCCCCAGTCAACGAACACTGAAGCTTTCTTT
CASSPQSTNTEAFF
>TRBV18|TRBD2|.|TRBJ2-3
TGTGCCAGCTCATCACGGACTAGCGGGGGGTTAGATACGCAGTATTTT
CASSSRTSGGLDTQYF
>TRBV11-3|TRBD2|.|TRBJ2-1
TGTGCCAGCAGCTTAGAGGGACTAGCGGGAGTGAGTGAGCAGTTCTTC
CASSLEGLAGVSEQFF
>TRBV19|.|.|TRBJ2-5
TGTGCCAGTAAGACACACGCACGGGAGACCCAGTACTTC
CASKTHARETQYF
>TRBV6-5|.|.|TRBJ1-2
TGTGCCAGCAGGACGCCGGGAAACTATGGCTACACCTTC
CASRTPGNYGYTF
>TRBV18|TRBD1|.|TRBJ1-2
TGTGCCAGCTCACCAATTGCGGGACAGGGGGGTAACTATGGCTACACCTTC
CASSPIAGQGGNYGYTF
>TRBV2|TRBD2|few|TRBJ2-7
TGTGCCAGCAGTGGCGGGACTAGCGGGGCCTACGAGCAGTACTTC
CASSGGTSGAYEQYF
>TRBV30|TRBD1|.|TRBJ1-4
TGTGCCTGGAGAGGCGTACAGGGGAATGAAAAACTGTTTTTT
CAWRGVQGNEKLFF
>TRBV11-1|TRBD2|few|TRBJ2-1
TGTGCCAGTACGACTAGCGGGGACTCCTACAATGAGCAGTTCTTC
CASTTSGDSYNEQFF
>TRBV5-4|TRBD1|.|TRBJ1-5
TGTGCCAGCAGCCACCGGGACAGGGGCCCCAATAGCAATCAGCCCCAGCATTTT
CASSHRDRGPNSNQPQHF
>TRBV2|.|.|TRBJ2-3
TGTGCCAGCAAATTGGGGGCCCGGACCACAGATACGCAGTATTTT
CASKLGARTTDTQYF
>TRBV9|.|.|TRBJ2-3
TGTGCCAGCAGCGTAGGGGCAGGGAGGACAGATACGCAGTATTTT
CASSVGAGRTDTQYF
>TRBV6-4|.|.|TRBJ1-1
TGTGCCAGCAGTGGTGGGGAGAGGGCGGCGAACACTGAAGCTTTCTTT
CASSGGERAANTEAFF
>TRBV19|.|.|TRBJ1-5
TGTGCCAGTAGTATAGACGGGACATATAGCAATCAGCCCCAGCATTTT
CASSIDGTYSNQPQHF
>TRBV7-9|.|.|TRBJ1-1
TGTGCCAGCAGCCCACTAATGGTAGGCACTGAAGCTTTCTTT
CASSPLMVGTEAFF
>TRBV5-4|.|.|TRBJ2-5
TGTGCCAGCAGCTTGGTGACACATCAAGAGACCCAGTACTTC
CASSLVTHQETQYF
>TRBV10-3|.|.|TRBJ2-2
TGTGCCATCGGACAGAACACCGGGGAGCTGTTTTTT
CAIGQNTGELFF
>TRBV4-1|TRBD2|.|TRBJ2-1
TGCGCCAGCAGCCAAGATCGAGCGGGGACTTCCTACAATGAGCAGTTCTTC
CASSQDRAGTSYNEQFF
>TRBV7-2|TRBD1|.|TRBJ2-7
TGTGCCAGCAGTCGACAGGGGGAAGCCTACGAGCAGTACTTC
CASSRQGEAYEQYF
>TRBV4-1|.|.|TRBJ2-5
TGCGCCAGCAGCCCCGGAGTCGCTAGCCGCCGAGAGACCCAGTACTTC
CASSPGVASRRETQYF
>TRBV20-1|.|.|TRBJ1-1
TGCAGTGCCAGGGGAAACACTGAAGCTTTCTTT
CSARGNTEAFF
>TRBV18|.|few|TRBJ1-1
TGTGCCAGCTCACCTGTGAGGGAGAACACTGAAGCTTTCTTT
CASSPVRENTEAFF
>TRBV9|.|.|TRBJ1-1
TGTGCCAGCAGCAATTTGGGGAGGAACACTGAAGCTTTCTTT
CASSNLGRNTEAFF
>TRBV7-9|.|.|TRBJ1-1
TGTGCCAGCAGCTCCAGCCGGGATAGCACTGAAGCTTTCTTT
CASSSSRDSTEAFF
>TRBV6-5|.|.|TRBJ1-2
TGTGCCAGCAGTTACTCGTTACAGCCTGGCTATGGCTACACCTTC
CASSYSLQPGYGYTF
>TRBV5-6|TRBD2|.|TRBJ2-1
TGTGCCAGCAGTTATGGACTAGCGGGGCCCTACAATGAGCAGTTCTTC
CASSYGLAGPYNEQFF
>TRBV18|TRBD1|.|TRBJ1-3
TGTGCCAGCTCACCACCGGGGACAGTGGCTGGAAACACCATATATTTT
CASSPPGTVAGNTIYF
>TRBV11-2|TRBD1|.|TRBJ2-7
TGTGCCAGCAGCTTAGGCGGACAGGGGGGGCAGTACTTC
CASSLGGQGGQYF
>TRBV19|.|few|TRBJ2-2
TGTGCCAGTAGTTTGGGGAGGACCGGGGAGCTGTTTTTT
CASSLGRTGELFF
>TRBV5-5|.|.|TRBJ2-1
TGTGCCAGCAGCTTAATGTTTGGGACTGGAAACAATGAGCAGTTCTTC
CASSLMFGTGNNEQFF
>TRBV19|.|.|TRBJ1-4
TGTGCCAGTAGTCCCCCGGGAGGGATCGGAGAAAAACTGTTTTTT
CASSPPGGIGEKLFF
>TRBV6-1|.|.|TRBJ1-5
TGTGCCAGCATCCCGGGGGAGGTCAATCAGCCCCAGCATTTT
CASIPGEVNQPQHF
>TRBV15|TRBD2|.|TRBJ2-3
TGTGCCACCAGCGACCAGGGGGGATCCCGGACTAGCGGGAAAGATACGCAGTATTTT
CATSDQGGSRTSGKDTQYF
>TRBV4-1|.|.|TRBJ2-2
TGCGCCAGCAGCCAAGGCTGGAGGGGTCCAGTAGGGAACACCGGGGAGCTGTTTTTT
CASSQGWRGPVGNTGELFF
>TRBV18|TRBD1|once|TRBJ1-2
TGTGCCAGCTCACCCAGGACAGGGGCCAACTATGGCTACACCTTC
CASSPRTGANYGYTF
>TRBV19|.|.|TRBJ2-7
TGTGCCAGTAGAAGTCTGGGAGACGAGCAGTACTTC
CASRSLGDEQYF
>TRBV19|.|.|TRBJ1-5
TGTGCCAGTAGTATAAAACCGGGACTCCTAAGCAATCAGCCCCAGCATTTT
CASSIKPGLLSNQPQHF
>TRBV28|.|.|TRBJ1-1
TGTGCCAGCAGTTTGTCGACCACGCAGGGGAACACTGAAGCTTTCTTT
CASSLSTTQGNTEAFF
>TRBV6-1|.|.|TRBJ2-5
TGTGCCAGCAGTGAACGAGGGTGGGCGGAGACCCAGTACTTC
CASSERGWAETQYF
>TRBV4-1|TRBD2|.|TRBJ2-3
TGCGCCAGCGCGACTAGCGGGAGCACAGATACGCAGTATTTT
CASATSGSTDTQYF
>TRBV2|.|.|TRBJ1-2
TGTGCCAGCACCGGGACAAGGTTTTATGGTGGCTACACCTTC
CASTGTRFYGGYTF
>TRBV6-1|TRBD1|.|TRBJ1-2
TGTGCCAGCAGCTACGGGACAGAAAGTCCCGGCTACACCTTC
CASSYGTESPGYTF
>TRBV4-2|TRBD2|.|TRBJ2-7
TGTGCCAGCAGCCGCGTCGGACTAGCGGGAGACGAGCAGTACTTC
CASSRVGLAGDEQYF